This record looks at one T cell receptor beta chain sequence and its context. Its target is unknown. The entry originates in a study of T cell clonotyping in hematopoietic cell transplantation. Whole-study findings and limits: No sorting was done, leaving CD4 and CD8 contributions mixed. Recipient TCR diversity dropped after transplant; expanded clonotypes rose from day 30 to 180. Graft donor and pretransplant recipient Inverse Simpson Index values predicted broader posttransplant TCR diversity.

Germline assignment: CDR1 SGHDN and CDR2 FVKESK. The V and J ends lost 0 bases and 5 bases respectively, with 12 bases between them. This CDR3 comprises 15 residues. This table comes from immunoSEQ multiplex PCR, and its TCRdb copy is limited to in-frame clones, with some not included. The sample consists of over 25,000 clones, almost 96% of them appearing once. This receptor was obtained from a man aged 45-60 years in good health. Some clones in this sample may be carry-over from other donors' samples. Sequenced: peripheral blood mononuclear cells. The V call is TRBV14, the J call TRBJ2-3; no firm D call. CDR3 in amino acids: CASSQDEGRRDTQYF. In nucleotides, the CDR3 is TGTGCCAGCAGCCAAGACGAAGGTCGTCGAGATACGCAGTATTTT.